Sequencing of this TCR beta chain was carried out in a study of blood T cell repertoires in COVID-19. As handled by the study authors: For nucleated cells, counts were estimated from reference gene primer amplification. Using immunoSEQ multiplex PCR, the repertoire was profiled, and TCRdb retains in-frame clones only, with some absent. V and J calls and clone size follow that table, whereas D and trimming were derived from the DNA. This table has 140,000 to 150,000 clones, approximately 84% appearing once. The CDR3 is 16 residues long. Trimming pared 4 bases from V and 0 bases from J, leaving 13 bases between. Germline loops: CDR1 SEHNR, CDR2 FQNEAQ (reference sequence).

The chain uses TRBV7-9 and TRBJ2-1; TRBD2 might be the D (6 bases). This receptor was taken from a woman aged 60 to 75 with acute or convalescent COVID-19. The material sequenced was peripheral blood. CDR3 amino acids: CASSSVSGSSYNEQFF. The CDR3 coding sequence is TGTGCCAGCAGCTCTGTTAGCGGAAGCTCCTACAATGAGCAGTTCTTC.